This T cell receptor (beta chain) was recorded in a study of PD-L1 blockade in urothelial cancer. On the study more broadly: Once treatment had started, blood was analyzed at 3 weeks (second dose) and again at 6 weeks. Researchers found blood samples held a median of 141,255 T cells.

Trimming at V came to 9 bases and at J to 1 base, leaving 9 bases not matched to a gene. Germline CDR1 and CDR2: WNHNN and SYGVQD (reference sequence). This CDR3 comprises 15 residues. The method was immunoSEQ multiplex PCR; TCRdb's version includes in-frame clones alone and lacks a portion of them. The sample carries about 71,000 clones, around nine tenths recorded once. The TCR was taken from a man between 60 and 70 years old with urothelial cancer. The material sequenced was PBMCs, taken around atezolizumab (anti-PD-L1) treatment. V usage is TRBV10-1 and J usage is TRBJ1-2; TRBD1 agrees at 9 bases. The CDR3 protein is CASQERTGVNYGYTF. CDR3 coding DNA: TGCGCCAGTCAAGAGCGGACAGGGGTTAACTATGGCTACACCTTC.